This T cell receptor (beta chain) was recovered during a study of shared clonotypes between healthy human individuals. The table came from immunoSEQ multiplex PCR; TCRdb's copy has only in-frame clones and leaves some out. The repertoire holds 2.5 million or so clones, with around nine tenths as singletons. Germline V gene lookup returns CDR1 ENHRY and CDR2 SYGVKD. After removal of 6 bases from V and 1 base from J, the junction contained 7 bases not matched to a gene. The CDR3 runs 15 residues. This sequence joins TRBV10-3 and TRBJ2-7, with TRBD1 matching over 9 bases. Sequenced: naive CD4+ T cells sorted from blood. Regarding subset: CD45RA+ positively selected. The receptor comes from a man aged 18 to 29 in good health. The CDR3 spells CAIRQPGQGSYEQYF. DNA of the CDR3: TGTGCCATCAGACAACCGGGACAGGGATCCTACGAGCAGTACTTC.